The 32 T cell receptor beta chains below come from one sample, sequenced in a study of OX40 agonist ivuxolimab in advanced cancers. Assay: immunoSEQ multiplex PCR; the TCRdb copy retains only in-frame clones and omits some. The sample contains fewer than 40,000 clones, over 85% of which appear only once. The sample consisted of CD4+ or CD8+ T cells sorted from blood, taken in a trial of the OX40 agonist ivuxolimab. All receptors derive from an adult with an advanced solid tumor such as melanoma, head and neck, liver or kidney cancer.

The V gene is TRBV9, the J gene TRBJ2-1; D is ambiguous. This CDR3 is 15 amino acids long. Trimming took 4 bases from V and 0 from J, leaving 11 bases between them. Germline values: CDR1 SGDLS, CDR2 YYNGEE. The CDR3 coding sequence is TGTGCCAGCAGCACCCTACGGAACTCCTACAATGAGCAGTTCTTC. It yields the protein CASSTLRNSYNEQFF. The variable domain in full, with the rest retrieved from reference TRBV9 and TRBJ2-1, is DSGVTQTPKHLITATGQRVTLRCSPRSGDLSVYWYQQSLDQGLQFLIQYYNGEERAKGNILERFSAQQFPDLHSELNLSSLELGDSALYFCASSTLRNSYNEQFFGPGTRLTVL.

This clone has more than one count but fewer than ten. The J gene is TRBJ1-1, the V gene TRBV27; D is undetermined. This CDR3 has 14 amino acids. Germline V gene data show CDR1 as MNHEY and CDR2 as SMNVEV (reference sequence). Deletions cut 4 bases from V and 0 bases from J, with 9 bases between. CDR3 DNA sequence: TGTGCCAGCAGTTCTGGGATTCTGAACACTGAAGCTTTCTTT. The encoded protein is CASSSGILNTEAFF.

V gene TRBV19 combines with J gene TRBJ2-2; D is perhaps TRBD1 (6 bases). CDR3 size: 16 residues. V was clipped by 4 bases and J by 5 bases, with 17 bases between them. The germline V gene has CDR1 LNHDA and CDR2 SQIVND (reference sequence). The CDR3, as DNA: TGTGCCAGTAGTACCGGGACACTGAGATGGACCGGGGAGCTGTTTTTT. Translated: CASSTGTLRWTGELFF.

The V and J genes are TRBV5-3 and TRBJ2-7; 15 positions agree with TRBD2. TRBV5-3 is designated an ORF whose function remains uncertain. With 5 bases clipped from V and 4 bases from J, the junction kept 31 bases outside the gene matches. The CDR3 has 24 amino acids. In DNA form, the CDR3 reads TGTGCCAGAAGATCTAATGGTTGGGTCGCTTCGGGACTAGCGGGGGGCCCAGTTAAGTACGAGCAGTACTTC. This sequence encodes CARRSNGWVASGLAGGPVKYEQYF.

The CDR3 sequence: CATSRGGTGQPAPNEKLFF. CDR3 DNA: TGTGCCACCAGCAGAGGGGGGACAGGGCAACCCGCACCTAATGAAAAACTGTTTTTT. The chain recombines TRBV15 with TRBJ1-4, with 9 bases matching TRBD1. The germline CDR1 and CDR2 sequences are LNHNV and YYDKDF (reference sequence). Trimming took 1 base from V and 3 from J; bases not matched to a gene: 12. CDR3 length: 19 amino acids. The full variable domain, with the rest looked up from reference TRBV15 and TRBJ1-4, is DAMVIQNPRYQVTQFGKPVTLSCSQTLNHNVMYWYQQKSSQAPKLLFHYYDKDFNNEADTPDNFQSRRPNTSFCFLDIRSPGLGDTAMYLCATSRGGTGQPAPNEKLFFGSGTQLSVL.

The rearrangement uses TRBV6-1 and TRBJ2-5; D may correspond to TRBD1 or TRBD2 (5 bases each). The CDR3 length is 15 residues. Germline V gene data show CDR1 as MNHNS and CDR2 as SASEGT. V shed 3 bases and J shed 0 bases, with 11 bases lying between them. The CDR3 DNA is TGTGCCAGCAGTGAGGGACGCAGGTACCAAGAGACCCAGTACTTC. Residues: CASSEGRRYQETQYF.

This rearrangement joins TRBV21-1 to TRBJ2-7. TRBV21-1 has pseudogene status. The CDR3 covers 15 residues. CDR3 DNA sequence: TGTGCCAGCAATCCTCCGGGACCAGGCTTCTACGAGCAGTACTTC. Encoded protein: CASNPPGPGFYEQYF.

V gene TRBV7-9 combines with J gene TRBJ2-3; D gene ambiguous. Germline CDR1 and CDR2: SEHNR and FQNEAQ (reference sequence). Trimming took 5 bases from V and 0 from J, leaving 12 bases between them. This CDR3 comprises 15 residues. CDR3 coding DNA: TGTGCCAGCAGCCGCCCAATTGCTAGCACAGATACGCAGTATTTT. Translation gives CASSRPIASTDTQYF.

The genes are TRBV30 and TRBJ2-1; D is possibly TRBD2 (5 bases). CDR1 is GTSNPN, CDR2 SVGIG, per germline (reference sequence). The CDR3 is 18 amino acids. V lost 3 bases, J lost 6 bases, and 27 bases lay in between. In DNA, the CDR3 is TGTGCCTGGAGCGTCGACTTGACCTCGGGGTTAAAAGCCAATGAGCAGTTCTTC. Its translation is CAWSVDLTSGLKANEQFF.

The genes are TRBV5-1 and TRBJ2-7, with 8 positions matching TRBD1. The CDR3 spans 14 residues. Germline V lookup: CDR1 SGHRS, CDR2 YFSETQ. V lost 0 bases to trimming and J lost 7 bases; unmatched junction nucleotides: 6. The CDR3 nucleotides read TGCGCCAGCAGCTTGGGGACAGGGACGGGGGAGCAGTACTTC. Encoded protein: CASSLGTGTGEQYF.

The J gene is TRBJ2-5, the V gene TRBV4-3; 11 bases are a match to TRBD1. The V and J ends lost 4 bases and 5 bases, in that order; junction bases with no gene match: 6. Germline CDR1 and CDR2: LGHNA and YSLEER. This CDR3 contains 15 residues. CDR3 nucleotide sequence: TGCGCCAGCAGCCGCTACGGGACAGGGGGGGAGACCCAGTACTTC. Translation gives CASSRYGTGGETQYF.

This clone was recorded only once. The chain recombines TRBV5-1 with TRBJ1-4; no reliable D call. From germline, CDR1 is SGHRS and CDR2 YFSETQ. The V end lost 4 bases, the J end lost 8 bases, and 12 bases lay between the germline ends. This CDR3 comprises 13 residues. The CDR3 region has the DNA TGCGCCAGCAGCCTGGACTTGGGGGAAAAACTGTTTTTT. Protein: CASSLDLGEKLFF.

CDR3 in amino acids: CASSVVQGAGTGELFF. The CDR3 bases are TGTGCCAGCAGCGTAGTACAGGGGGCAGGGACCGGGGAGCTGTTTTTT. The gene calls are TRBV9 and TRBJ2-2; TRBD1 matches at 9 bases. The ends lost 0 bases at V and 5 bases at J; junction bases unmatched: 5. The CDR3 has 16 amino acids. Germline V gives CDR1 SGDLS, CDR2 YYNGEE.

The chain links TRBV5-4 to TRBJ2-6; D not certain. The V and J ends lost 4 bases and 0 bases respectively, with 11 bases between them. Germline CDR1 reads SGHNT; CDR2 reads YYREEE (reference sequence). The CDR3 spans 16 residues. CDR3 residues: CASSLEASSGANVLTF. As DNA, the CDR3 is TGTGCCAGCAGCCTGGAAGCCTCCTCTGGGGCCAACGTCCTGACTTTC.

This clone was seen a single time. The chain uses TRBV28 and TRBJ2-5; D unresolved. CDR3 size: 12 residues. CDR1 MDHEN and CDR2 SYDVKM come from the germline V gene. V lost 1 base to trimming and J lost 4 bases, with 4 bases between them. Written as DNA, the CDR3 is TGTGCCAGCAGTTTATTCCGAGAGACCCAGTACTTC. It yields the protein CASSLFRETQYF.

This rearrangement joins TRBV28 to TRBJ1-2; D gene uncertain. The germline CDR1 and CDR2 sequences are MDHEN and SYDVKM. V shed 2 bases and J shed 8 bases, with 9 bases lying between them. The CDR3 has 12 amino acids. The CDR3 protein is CASSLRLTGYTF. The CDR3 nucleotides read TGTGCCAGCAGTTTAAGACTCACCGGCTACACCTTC.

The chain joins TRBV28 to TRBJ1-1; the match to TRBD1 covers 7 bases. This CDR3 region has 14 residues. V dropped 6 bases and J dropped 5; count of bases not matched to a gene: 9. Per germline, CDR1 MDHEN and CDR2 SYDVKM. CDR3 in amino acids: CASRQPKTGTEAFF. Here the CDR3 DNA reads TGTGCCAGCAGGCAGCCTAAGACAGGGACTGAAGCTTTCTTT. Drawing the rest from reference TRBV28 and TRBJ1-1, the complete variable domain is DVKVTQSSRYLVKRTGEKVFLECVQDMDHENMFWYRQDPGLGLRLIYFSYDVKMKEKGDIPEGYSVSREKKERFSLILESASTNQTSMYLCASRQPKTGTEAFFGQGTRLTVV.

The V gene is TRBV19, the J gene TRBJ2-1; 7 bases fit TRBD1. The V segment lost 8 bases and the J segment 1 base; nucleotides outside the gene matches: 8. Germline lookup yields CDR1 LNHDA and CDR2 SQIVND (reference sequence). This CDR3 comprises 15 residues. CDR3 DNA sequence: TGTGCCAGTTCCCTTCCGGGACAGTCCTACAATGAGCAGTTCTTC. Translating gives CASSLPGQSYNEQFF.

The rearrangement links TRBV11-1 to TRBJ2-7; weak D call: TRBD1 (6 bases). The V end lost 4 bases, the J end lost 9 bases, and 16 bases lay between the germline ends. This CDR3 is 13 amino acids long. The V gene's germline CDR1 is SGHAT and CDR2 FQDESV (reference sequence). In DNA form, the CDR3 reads TGTGCCAGCAGCTCTATCCAAGGGGGTGCGCAGTACTTC. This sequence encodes CASSSIQGGAQYF.

The chain's CDR3 is CASSQDRDIKQYF. DNA for the CDR3: TGCGCCAGCAGCCAAGATCGGGACATAAAGCAGTATTTT. The genes are TRBV4-1 and TRBJ2-3; D might be TRBD1 (6 bases). V was cut by 0 bases and J by 11 bases, with 12 bases left in between. Germline CDR1 MGHRA, CDR2 YSYEKL. This CDR3 spans 13 amino acids.

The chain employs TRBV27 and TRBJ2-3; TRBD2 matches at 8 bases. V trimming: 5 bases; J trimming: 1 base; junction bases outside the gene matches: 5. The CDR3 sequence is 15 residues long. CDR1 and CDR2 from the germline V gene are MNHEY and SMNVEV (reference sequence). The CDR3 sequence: CASSRLAGGTDTQYF. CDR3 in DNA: TGTGCCAGCAGTCGGCTAGCGGGTGGCACAGATACGCAGTATTTT.

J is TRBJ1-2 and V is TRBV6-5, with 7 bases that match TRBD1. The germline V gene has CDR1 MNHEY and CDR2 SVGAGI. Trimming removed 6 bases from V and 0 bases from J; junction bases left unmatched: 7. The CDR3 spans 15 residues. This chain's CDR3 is CASRLRQGPNYGYTF. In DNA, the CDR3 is TGTGCCAGCAGACTCCGACAGGGCCCTAACTATGGCTACACCTTC.

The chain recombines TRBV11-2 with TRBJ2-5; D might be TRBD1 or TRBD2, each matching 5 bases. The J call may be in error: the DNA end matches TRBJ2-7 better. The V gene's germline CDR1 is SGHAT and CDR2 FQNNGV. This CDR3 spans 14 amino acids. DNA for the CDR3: TGTGCCAGCAGCTTAGTACGAGGGGCGGGCGAGCAGTACTTC. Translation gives CASSLVRGAGEQYF.

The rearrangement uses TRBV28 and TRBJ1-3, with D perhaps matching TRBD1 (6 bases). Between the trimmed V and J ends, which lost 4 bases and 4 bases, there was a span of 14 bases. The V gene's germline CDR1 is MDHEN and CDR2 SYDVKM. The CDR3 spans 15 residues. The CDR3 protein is CASSYGGQSGNTIYF. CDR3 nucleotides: TGTGCCAGCAGTTACGGGGGGCAATCAGGAAACACCATATATTTT.

In DNA form, the CDR3 reads TGCGCCAGCAGCGAGGGGAACACTGAAGCTTTCTTT. Protein: CASSEGNTEAFF. This sequence joins TRBV5-1 and TRBJ1-1; no definite D call. This CDR3 has 12 amino acids. Germline V gene data show CDR1 as SGHRS and CDR2 as YFSETQ. The V end lost 4 bases, the J end lost 1 base, and 5 bases lay between the germline ends.

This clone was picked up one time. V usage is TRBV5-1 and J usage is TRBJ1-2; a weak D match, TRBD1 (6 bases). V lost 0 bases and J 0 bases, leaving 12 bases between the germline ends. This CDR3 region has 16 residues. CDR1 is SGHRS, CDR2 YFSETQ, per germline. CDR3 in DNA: TGCGCCAGCAGCTTGGATCGGGGGGCGGCTAACTATGGCTACACCTTC. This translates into CASSLDRGAANYGYTF.

CDR3 protein: CASSRTGPYGYTF. In DNA form, the CDR3 reads TGTGCCAGCAGTCGGACAGGGCCTTATGGCTACACCTTC. This chain connects TRBV28 to TRBJ1-2; 8 bases fit TRBD1. Germline CDR1 reads MDHEN; CDR2 reads SYDVKM. Losses at the gene ends were 5 bases for V and 5 bases for J; bases not matched to a gene: 4. This CDR3 contains 13 residues.

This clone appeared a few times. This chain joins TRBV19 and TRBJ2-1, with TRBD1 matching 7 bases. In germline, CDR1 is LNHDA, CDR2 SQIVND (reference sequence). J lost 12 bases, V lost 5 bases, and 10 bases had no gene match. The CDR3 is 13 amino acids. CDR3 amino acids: CASSDRVQTRQFF. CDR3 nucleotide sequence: TGTGCCAGTAGTGACAGGGTGCAAACGAGGCAGTTCTTC.

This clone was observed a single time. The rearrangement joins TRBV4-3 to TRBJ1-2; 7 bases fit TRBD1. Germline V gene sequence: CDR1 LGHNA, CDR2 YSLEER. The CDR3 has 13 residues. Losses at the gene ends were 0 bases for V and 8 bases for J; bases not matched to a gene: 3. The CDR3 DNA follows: TGCGCCAGCAGCCAAGATAAGGGGGCGGGCTACACCTTC. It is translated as CASSQDKGAGYTF.

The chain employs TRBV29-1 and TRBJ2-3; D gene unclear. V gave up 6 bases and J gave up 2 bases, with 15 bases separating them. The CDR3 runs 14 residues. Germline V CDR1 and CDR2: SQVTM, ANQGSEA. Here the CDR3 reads CSVPGVLITDTQYF. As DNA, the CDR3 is TGCAGCGTCCCTGGAGTCTTAATCACAGATACGCAGTATTTT.

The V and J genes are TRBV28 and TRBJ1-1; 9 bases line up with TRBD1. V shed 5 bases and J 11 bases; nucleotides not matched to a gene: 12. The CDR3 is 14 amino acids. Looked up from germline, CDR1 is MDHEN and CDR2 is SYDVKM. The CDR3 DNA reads TGTGCCAGCAGTCTAACGGGACAGGGTGTGTCCGCTTTCTTT. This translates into CASSLTGQGVSAFF.

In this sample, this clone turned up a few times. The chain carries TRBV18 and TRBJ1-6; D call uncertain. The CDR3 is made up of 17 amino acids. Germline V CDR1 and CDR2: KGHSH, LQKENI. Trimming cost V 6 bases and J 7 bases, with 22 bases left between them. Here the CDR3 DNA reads TGTGCCAGCTCCCTTCGGGCCGGAGGGATGTCGAATTCACCCCTCCACTTT. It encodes CASSLRAGGMSNSPLHF.